The rows below give T cell receptor beta chains drawn from one sample of a study of T-cell reconstitution after alpha-beta-depleted transplantation in children. TCRdb re-called the PCR reads with MiXCR, one entry per CDR3 protein. The sample has about 610,000 distinct CDR3 sequences, under 12% seen once. The starting material was PBMCs from the stem cell graft donor, obtained from the stem cell graft. These TCRs come from a human donor who donated a stem cell graft to a child with acute myeloid leukemia. CDR3s include the opening cysteine and the closing phenylalanine or tryptophan. D genes are given only for firm matches. Rows may omit the clone size; those that give it use once, few, many or a size class.

j_call | d_call | clone_size | v_call | cdr3_nt | cdr3_aa
TRBJ1-1 | . | many | TRBV29-1 | TGCAGCGTAGCACGACAGGACATGAACACTGAAGCTTTCTTT | CSVARQDMNTEAFF
TRBJ1-1 | TRBD1 | many | TRBV12-3/TRBV12-4 | TGTGCCAGCAGCGGACAGGGGTTTTTTACTGAAGCTTTCTTT | CASSGQGFFTEAFF
TRBJ2-1 | . | many | TRBV20-1 | TGCAGTGCTAGTCCTTCTCCTAACCACAATGAGCAGTTCTTC | CSASPSPNHNEQFF
TRBJ2-7 | . | many | TRBV7-8 | TGTGCCAGCAGCTCCCATCGTCTGGCGACCGGGACACCCTCCTACGAGCAGTACTTC | CASSSHRLATGTPSYEQYF
TRBJ2-3 | . | once | TRBV4-2 | TGTGCCAGCAGCCCCCCAGAGGGGCTAGCGCGAAGCACAGATACGCAGTATTTT | CASSPPEGLARSTDTQYF
TRBJ2-7 | TRBD2 | . | TRBV12-3/TRBV12-4 | TGTGCCAGCAGTACTAGCGGGAGTGCCGACGAGCAGTACTTC | CASSTSGSADEQYF
TRBJ2-1 | TRBD2 | many | TRBV20-1 | TGCAGTGCTAGAAGAGGTGGCGGGAGGGTCGATGAGCAGTTCTTC | CSARRGGGRVDEQFF
TRBJ2-7 | . | few | TRBV27 | TGTGCCAGCAGTTTATCCTACTACGAGCAGTACTTC | CASSLSYYEQYF
TRBJ2-2 | . | . | TRBV5-1 | TGCGCCAGCAGCTTGGGCCACGGGACGCAGAACACCGGGGAGCTGTTTTTT | CASSLGHGTQNTGELFF
TRBJ2-2 | . | few | TRBV7-9 | TGTGCCAGCAGCTTTAGTCCGAGCCCCGGGGAGCTGTTTTTT | CASSFSPSPGELFF
TRBJ2-5 | TRBD2 | . | TRBV7-2 | TGTGCCAGCAGCTTAGCGAGTTCTAGCGGACTTCAAGAGACCCAGTACTTC | CASSLASSSGLQETQYF
TRBJ2-7 | TRBD2 | many | TRBV12-3/TRBV12-4 | TGTGCCAGCAGTCCGTTGGGACTAGAGGTGGCCGAGCAGTACTTC | CASSPLGLEVAEQYF
TRBJ2-3 | TRBD2 | . | TRBV29-1 | TGCAGCGTTGGTAGCGGGAGCGGCACAGATACGCAGTATTTT | CSVGSGSGTDTQYF
TRBJ2-7 | TRBD1 | . | TRBV5-5 | TGTGCCAGCAGCAAGACAAGACAGGGAGAGGTGGACGAGCAGTACTTC | CASSKTRQGEVDEQYF
TRBJ2-7 | TRBD2 | few | TRBV20-1 | TGCAGTGCTAGTCGCCTAGCGGGTGGAGGGGAGTACTTC | CSASRLAGGGEYF
TRBJ2-7 | TRBD2 | many | TRBV6-2/TRBV6-3 | TGTGCCAGCAGTTACCCGGGACTACCCAAGGACGAGCAGTACTTC | CASSYPGLPKDEQYF
TRBJ2-1 | TRBD2 | . | TRBV3-1 | TGTGCCAGCAGCTCGGAGGGAGGGCCACTTGAGCAGTTCTTC | CASSSEGGPLEQFF
TRBJ2-5 | . | many | TRBV29-1 | TGCAGCGTTTTGCTAAAGCAAGAGACCCAGTACTTC | CSVLLKQETQYF
TRBJ2-7 | TRBD2 | many | TRBV7-6 | TGTGCCAGCAGCTTAGAACCGGGAGGCTACGAGCAGTACTTC | CASSLEPGGYEQYF
TRBJ2-3 | TRBD1 | few | TRBV6-4 | TGTGCCAGCAGCCATCTCGGGACAGGGTCGGGAGATACGCAGTATTTT | CASSHLGTGSGDTQYF
TRBJ2-2 | . | . | TRBV20-1 | TGCTGTGCTAGAGACTCCAAACAGGGAGAGGCAACCGGGGAGCTGTTTTTT | CCARDSKQGEATGELFF
TRBJ2-2 | . | many | TRBV24-1 | TGTGCCACCAGTGCTTCACAAACGCTCACCGGGGAGCTGTTTTTT | CATSASQTLTGELFF
TRBJ2-1 | TRBD2 | many | TRBV4-3 | TGCGCCAGCAGCCTGACTAGCGGGAGTGCTAGCTACAATGAGCAGTTCTTC | CASSLTSGSASYNEQFF
TRBJ2-3 | TRBD2 | . | TRBV7-2 | TGTGCCAGCAGCTTATACGCGGGAGGGCCGACAGATACGCAGTATTTT | CASSLYAGGPTDTQYF
TRBJ2-5 | TRBD2 | many | TRBV24-1 | TGTGCCACCAGTGAGTTTGGACTAGCTAGGAAGACCCAGTACTTC | CATSEFGLARKTQYF
TRBJ1-1 | . | . | TRBV5-1 | TGCGCCAGCAGCTCGGGAGTAGGCAAGGCTGAAGCTTTCTTT | CASSSGVGKAEAFF
TRBJ1-1 | . | many | TRBV5-1 | TGCGCCAGCAGCCCCCGGACAGCTAACACTGAAGCTTTCTTT | CASSPRTANTEAFF
TRBJ2-1 | . | . | TRBV5-1 | TGCGCCAGCAGCTTGAATTCCCTGAGGCGAGGGAGCTACAATGAGCAGTTCTTC | CASSLNSLRRGSYNEQFF
TRBJ2-1 | TRBD1 | many | TRBV5-1 | TGCGCCAGCAGCCGGGACAGGGTGGATGAGCAGTTCTTC | CASSRDRVDEQFF
TRBJ1-4 | TRBD1 | many | TRBV6-1 | TGTGCCAGCAGTGCCACCGGGACAGCTTATGAAAAACTGTTTTTT | CASSATGTAYEKLFF
TRBJ2-7 | TRBD2 | . | TRBV20-1 | TGCAGTGCCGCCGGACAGCACAATAGCGGGAGGAGCTCCTACGAGCAGTACTTC | CSAAGQHNSGRSSYEQYF
TRBJ2-3 | TRBD2 | many | TRBV5-5 | TGTGCCAGCAGCCCATGGGTCGGGAGGGTTGGAGATACGCAGTATTTT | CASSPWVGRVGDTQYF
TRBJ2-7 | TRBD1 | . | TRBV12-3/TRBV12-4 | TGTGCCAGCAGTTTAGCTGGACAGGGGCTCGCAGAGCAGTACTTC | CASSLAGQGLAEQYF
TRBJ2-1 | TRBD2 | . | TRBV20-1 | TGCAGTGCTAGGGGGACTAGCGGACCTCTAAGCTCCTACAATGAGCAGTTCTTC | CSARGTSGPLSSYNEQFF
TRBJ2-2 | TRBD1 | many | TRBV6-8 | TGTGCCAGCAGTTACCCCGACAGGGGAAACACCGGGGAGCTGTTTTTT | CASSYPDRGNTGELFF
TRBJ2-1 | . | few | TRBV24-1 | TGTGCCACCAGTGACAGGGCAGACAATGAGCAGTTCTTC | CATSDRADNEQFF
TRBJ1-1 | TRBD1 | many | TRBV5-1 | TGCGCCAGCAGCTCATCAGGGGGTGGTACTGAAGCTTTCTTT | CASSSSGGGTEAFF
TRBJ2-5 | TRBD2 | few | TRBV20-1 | TGCAGTGCTAATCCCCGACTAGCGGGAGAGGAAGAGACCCAGTACTTC | CSANPRLAGEEETQYF
TRBJ2-3 | TRBD2 | many | TRBV20-1 | TGCAGTGCCAGACCCGGACTAGCGGGTCTCACAGATACGCAGTATTTT | CSARPGLAGLTDTQYF
TRBJ2-1 | TRBD2 | once | TRBV29-1 | TGCAGCCTCCATGAAGCTAGCGGATTGGGGAATGAGCAGTTCTTC | CSLHEASGLGNEQFF
TRBJ2-4 | TRBD1 | few | TRBV20-1 | TGCAGTGCCCCCTTAAACAGGGGGCAAAACATTCAGTACTTC | CSAPLNRGQNIQYF
TRBJ2-1 | . | many | TRBV9 | TGTGCCAGCAGCGTCGAGATGAACAATGAGCAGTTCTTC | CASSVEMNNEQFF
TRBJ1-3 | TRBD1 | few | TRBV11-2 | TGTGCCAGCAGCTTCAGGGCGGGACAGGCCTCTGGAAACACCATATATTTT | CASSFRAGQASGNTIYF
TRBJ1-4 | . | . | TRBV9 | TGTGCCAGCAGCGTAGGTTCGACAGCCTCAAATGAAAAACTGTTTTTT | CASSVGSTASNEKLFF
TRBJ1-4 | . | . | TRBV7-9 | TGTGCCAGCAGCCCGGGGACGGCGATTAATGAAAAACTGTTTTTT | CASSPGTAINEKLFF
TRBJ2-7 | TRBD2 | . | TRBV29-1 | TGCAGCGGGACTAGCGGGAGTATCTACGAGCAGTACTTC | CSGTSGSIYEQYF
TRBJ1-1 | . | many | TRBV24-1 | TGTGCCACCAGTGATTTTAATGAGTTCTTCTTT | CATSDFNEFFF
TRBJ2-1 | TRBD2 | . | TRBV11-2 | TGTGCCAGCAGCTTAACTAGCGGAGCTTCAAGCTCCTACAATGAGCAGTTCTTC | CASSLTSGASSSYNEQFF
TRBJ1-5 | TRBD1 | . | TRBV7-2 | TGTGCCAGCAGCCAGACCGGGACAGGTAACAGACAGCCCCAGCATTTT | CASSQTGTGNRQPQHF
TRBJ2-3 | TRBD2 | many | TRBV7-2 | TGTGCCAGCAGCTTAAGGCCTAGCGGAGGCTATACGCAGTATTTT | CASSLRPSGGYTQYF
TRBJ1-1 | TRBD1 | few | TRBV12-3/TRBV12-4 | TGTGCCAGCAGTTTACAGGGGGGGGGAGCTGAAGCTTTCTTT | CASSLQGGGAEAFF
TRBJ2-3 | . | few | TRBV7-6 | TGTGCCAGCAGCTTACTGAGCGGGCCGAGCACAGATACGCAGTATTTT | CASSLLSGPSTDTQYF
TRBJ1-4 | . | many | TRBV7-2 | TGTGCCAGCAGCCGGGAGGCTAATGAAAAACTGTTTTTT | CASSREANEKLFF
TRBJ2-1 | . | . | TRBV7-2 | TGTGCCAGCAGCCCTCCGAGCGGTGAGCAGTTCTTC | CASSPPSGEQFF
TRBJ2-4 | TRBD2 | . | TRBV12-3/TRBV12-4 | TGTGCCAGCAGCACTCGGGGGGGGGTTGAAAACATTCAGTACTTC | CASSTRGGVENIQYF
TRBJ1-4 | . | many | TRBV6-1 | TGTGCCAGCAGAGAGTACGCAACTAATGAAAAACTGTTTTTT | CASREYATNEKLFF
TRBJ1-5 | TRBD1 | . | TRBV20-1 | TGCAGTGCTAGACAGGGGGAGAGAAATCAGCCCCAGCATTTT | CSARQGERNQPQHF
TRBJ1-3 | . | many | TRBV29-1 | TGCAGCGTTGAAGGTGGGGTTTCCGGAAACACCATATATTTT | CSVEGGVSGNTIYF